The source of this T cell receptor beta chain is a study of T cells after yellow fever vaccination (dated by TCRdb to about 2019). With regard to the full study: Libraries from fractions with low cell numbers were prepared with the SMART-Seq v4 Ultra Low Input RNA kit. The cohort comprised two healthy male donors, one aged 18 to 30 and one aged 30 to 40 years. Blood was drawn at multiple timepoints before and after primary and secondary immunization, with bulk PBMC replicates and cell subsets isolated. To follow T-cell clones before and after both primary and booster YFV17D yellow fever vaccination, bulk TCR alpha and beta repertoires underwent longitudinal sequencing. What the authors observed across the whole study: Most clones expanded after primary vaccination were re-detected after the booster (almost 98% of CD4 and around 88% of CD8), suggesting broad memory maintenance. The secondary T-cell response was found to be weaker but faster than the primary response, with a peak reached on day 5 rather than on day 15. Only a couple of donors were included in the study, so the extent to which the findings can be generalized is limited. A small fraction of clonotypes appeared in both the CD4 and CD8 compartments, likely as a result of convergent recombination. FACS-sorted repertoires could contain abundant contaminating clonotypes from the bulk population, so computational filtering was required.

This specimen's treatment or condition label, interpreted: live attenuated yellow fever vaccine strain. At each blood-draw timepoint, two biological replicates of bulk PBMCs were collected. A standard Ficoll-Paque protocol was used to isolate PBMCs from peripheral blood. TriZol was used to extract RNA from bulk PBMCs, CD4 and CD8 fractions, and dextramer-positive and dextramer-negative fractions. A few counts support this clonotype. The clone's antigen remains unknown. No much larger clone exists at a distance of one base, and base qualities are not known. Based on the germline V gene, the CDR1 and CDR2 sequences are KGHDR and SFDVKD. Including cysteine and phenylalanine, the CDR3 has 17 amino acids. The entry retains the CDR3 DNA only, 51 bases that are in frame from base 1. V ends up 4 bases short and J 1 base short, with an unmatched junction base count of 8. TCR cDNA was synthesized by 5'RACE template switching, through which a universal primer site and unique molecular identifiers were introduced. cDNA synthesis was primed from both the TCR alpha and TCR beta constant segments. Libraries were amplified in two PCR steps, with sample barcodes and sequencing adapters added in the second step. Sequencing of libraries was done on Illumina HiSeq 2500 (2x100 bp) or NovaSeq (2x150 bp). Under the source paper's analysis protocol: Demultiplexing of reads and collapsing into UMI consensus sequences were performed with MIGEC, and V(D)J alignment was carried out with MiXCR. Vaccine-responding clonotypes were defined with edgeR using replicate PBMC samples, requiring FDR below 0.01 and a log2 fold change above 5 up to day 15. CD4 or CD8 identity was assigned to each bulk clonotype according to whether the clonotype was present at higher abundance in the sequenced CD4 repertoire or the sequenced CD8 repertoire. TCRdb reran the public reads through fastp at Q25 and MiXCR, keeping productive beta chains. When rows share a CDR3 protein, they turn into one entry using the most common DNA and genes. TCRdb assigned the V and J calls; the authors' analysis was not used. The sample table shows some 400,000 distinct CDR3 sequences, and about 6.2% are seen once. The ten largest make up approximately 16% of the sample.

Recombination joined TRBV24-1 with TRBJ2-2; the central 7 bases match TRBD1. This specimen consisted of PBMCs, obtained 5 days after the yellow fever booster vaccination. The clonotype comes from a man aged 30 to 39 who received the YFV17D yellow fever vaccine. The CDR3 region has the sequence CATSEPQGKGNTGELFF. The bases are TGTGCCACCAGTGAGCCACAGGGGAAAGGGAACACCGGGGAGCTGTTTTTT.